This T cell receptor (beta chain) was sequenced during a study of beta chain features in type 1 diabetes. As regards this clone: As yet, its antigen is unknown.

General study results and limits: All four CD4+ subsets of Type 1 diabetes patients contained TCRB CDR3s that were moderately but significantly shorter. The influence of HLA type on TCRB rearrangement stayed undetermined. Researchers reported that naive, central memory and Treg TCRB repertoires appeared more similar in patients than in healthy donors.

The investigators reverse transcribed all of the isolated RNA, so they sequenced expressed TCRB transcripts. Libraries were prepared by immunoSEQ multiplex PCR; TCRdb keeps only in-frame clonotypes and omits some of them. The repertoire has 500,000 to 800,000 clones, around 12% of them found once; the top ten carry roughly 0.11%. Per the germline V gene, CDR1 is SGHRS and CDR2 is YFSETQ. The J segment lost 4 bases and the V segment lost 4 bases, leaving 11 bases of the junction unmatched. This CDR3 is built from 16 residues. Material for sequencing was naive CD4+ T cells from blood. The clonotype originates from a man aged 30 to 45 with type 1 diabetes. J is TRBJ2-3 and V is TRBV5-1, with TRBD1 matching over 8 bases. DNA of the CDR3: TGCGCCAGCAGCCCTACCCGGCAGGGGGCTGCAGATACGCAGTATTTT. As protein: CASSPTRQGAADTQYF. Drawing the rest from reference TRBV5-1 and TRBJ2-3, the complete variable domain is KAGVTQTPRYLIKTRGQQVTLSCSPISGHRSVSWYQQTPGQGLQFLFEYFSETQRNKGNFPGRFSGRQFSNSRSEMNVSTLELGDSALYLCASSPTRQGAADTQYFGPGTRLTVL.